This T cell receptor beta chain comes out of a study of T cell responses to AZD1222 COVID-19 vaccine. In the study overall: Researchers grouped second doses given at about 4 or about 12 weeks into one pool. General study results and limits: The number of AZD1222 recipients seropositive at baseline was only five or six. Reportedly, close to half of spike-specific TCRs are directed against unmutated variant regions.

The CDR3 loop spans 17 amino acids. J was trimmed by 3 bases and V by 1 base; bases with no gene match: 5. Germline lookup yields CDR1 SGHTA and CDR2 FQGNSA. The assay was immunoSEQ multiplex PCR, and TCRdb's table has in-frame clones only and misses some. The table lists about 90,000 clones, roughly 85% of them singletons. Of note for this clone: The antigen remains undetermined.

The clonotype was recovered from an adult in good health. Material: peripheral blood, obtained on day 0 of AZD1222 vaccination. The chain employs TRBV7-2 and TRBJ2-6; 8 positions agree with TRBD1. The CDR3 DNA sequence: TGTGCCAGCAGCTTAGTAGCAGGGGGCGTTGGGGCCAACGTCCTGACTTTC. It yields the protein CASSLVAGGVGANVLTF.